These T cell receptor beta chains were read from a single sample in a study of T cell responses to AZD1222 COVID-19 vaccine. Sequencing was performed with immunoSEQ multiplex PCR; in TCRdb, only in-frame clones are kept and a portion is missing. The sample holds about 140,000 clones, roughly nine tenths seen once. Sequencing was performed on peripheral blood, taken on day 0 of AZD1222 vaccination. The receptors were sampled from an adult in good health. Both conserved end residues are trimmed from each CDR3.

TRBV11-3	TRBJ2-1	ASSPSRGVYNEQF
TRBV3-1/TRBV3-2	TRBJ1-6	ASRRGQDNSPLH
TRBV6-5	TRBJ2-3	ASSPRGLGTDTQY
TRBV5-1	TRBJ1-2	ASTPTGGAREGYT
TRBV19	TRBJ1-5	ASSRATNQPQH
TRBV6-5	TRBJ1-1	ASRVRSSTEAF
TRBV11-2	TRBJ1-2	ASSLGGARNYGYT
TRBV3-1/TRBV3-2	TRBJ2-3	ASSPRSDTQY
TRBV6-2/TRBV6-3	TRBJ2-7	ASSYGPEPREQY
TRBV29-1	TRBJ2-1	SVEDLGNFGSYNEQF
TRBV7-2	TRBJ1-1	ASSIQRGNTEAF
TRBV6-5	TRBJ1-1	ASSYGGSRTEAF
TRBV7-3	TRBJ2-2	ASSRTGGNTGELF